This TCR beta chain was sequenced in a study of T-cell reconstitution after alpha-beta-depleted transplantation in children. Overall study findings and caveats: One year post-transplant, T-cell counts and diversity were largely derived from T cells produced anew. About two months after transplant, alpha-beta T cells reportedly came from several hundred expanded graft clones.

This sample's TCRbeta library carried unique molecular identifier barcodes. TCRdb called the PCR reads again in MiXCR, with one record for every CDR3 protein. The sample lists around 270,000 distinct CDR3 sequences, about 9.5% occurring once. This clonotype was detected many times. Its specificity is unknown. Germline CDR1 and CDR2: LGHDT and YNNKEL (reference sequence). The CDR3 consists of 12 residues. V gave up 2 bases and J gave up 4 bases, with 6 bases separating them. The V call is TRBV3-1, the J call TRBJ2-7; D uncertain. This specimen consisted of PBMCs, obtained before TCRalphabeta/CD19-depleted stem cell transplant. The sequence was collected from a boy in the first two years of life with acute myeloid leukemia, due to receive a stem cell transplant. This CDR3 reads CASSQQIYEQYF. CDR3 coding DNA: TGTGCCAGCAGCCAACAGATTTACGAGCAGTACTTC.